This TCR beta chain was recovered during a study of T-cell reconstitution after alpha-beta-depleted transplantation in children. There are 14 residues in the CDR3. Trimming removed 2 bases from V and 7 bases from J, with 15 bases in between. Germline values: CDR1 SGHAT, CDR2 FQNNGV. Only a few counts were recorded for this clonotype. Unique molecular identifiers were incorporated when the TCRbeta library was constructed. TCRdb reprocessed the PCR reads with MiXCR, giving one entry per CDR3 protein. This table holds more than 400,000 distinct CDR3 sequences, approximately 10% found once. The chain couples TRBV11-2 to TRBJ2-7; D gene unclear. The specimen comprised PBMCs, mostly from graft donor cells, sampled 180 days after TCRalphabeta/CD19-depleted stem cell transplant. This TCR was sampled from a female patient aged 2 to 10 who had a stem cell transplant for aplastic anemia, so the T cells may come from the graft donor. CDR3 protein: CASSLTRSPYEQYF. The CDR3 DNA follows: TGTGCCAGCAGCTTAACTCGATCGCCATATGAGCAGTACTTC.